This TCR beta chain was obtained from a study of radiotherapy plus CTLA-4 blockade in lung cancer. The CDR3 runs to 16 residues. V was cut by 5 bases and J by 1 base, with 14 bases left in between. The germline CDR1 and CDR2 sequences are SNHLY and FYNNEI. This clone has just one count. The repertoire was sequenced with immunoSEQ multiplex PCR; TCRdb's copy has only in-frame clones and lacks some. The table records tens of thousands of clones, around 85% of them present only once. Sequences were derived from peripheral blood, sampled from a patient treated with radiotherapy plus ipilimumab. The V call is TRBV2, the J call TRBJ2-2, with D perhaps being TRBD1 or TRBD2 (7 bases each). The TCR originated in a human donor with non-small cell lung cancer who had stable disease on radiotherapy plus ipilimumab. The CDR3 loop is CASSPSGGENTGELFF. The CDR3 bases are TGTGCCAGCAGTCCTTCAGGGGGGGAGAACACCGGGGAGCTGTTTTTT. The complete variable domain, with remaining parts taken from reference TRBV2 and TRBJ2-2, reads EPEVTQTPSHQVTQMGQEVILRCVPISNHLYFYWYRQILGQKVEFLVSFYNNEISEKSEIFDDQFSVERPDGSNFTLKIRSTKLEDSAMYFCASSPSGGENTGELFFGEGSRLTVL.